Each of the 20 T cell receptor beta chains below was sequenced from the same sample in a study of shared clonotypes between healthy human individuals. TCRdb keeps only in-frame clones here, not all; method: immunoSEQ multiplex PCR. The sample lists nearly 2 million clones, approximately 95% occurring once. Positively selected for CCR7, the CD45RO-negative cells used as naive CD8 cells excluded terminally differentiated effector memory CD45RA+ cells. Sequencing input: naive CD8+ T cells sorted from blood. The source is a man between 18 and 35 years old in good health.

In the case of this clone: Within the sample, other DNA sequences also encode this same CDR3. The chain carries TRBV27 and TRBJ2-7; 11 bases line up with TRBD2. The CDR3 runs to 14 residues. From germline, CDR1 is MNHEY and CDR2 SMNVEV (reference sequence). The V segment lost 4 bases and the J segment 3 bases; nucleotides outside the gene matches: 2. CDR3 coding DNA: TGTGCCAGCAGTTCGCTAGCGGGGGGCTACGAGCAGTACTTC. Amino acid sequence: CASSSLAGGYEQYF.

The rearrangement joins TRBV4-1 to TRBJ1-6; possible D gene TRBD1, 5 bases. Germline assignment: CDR1 MGHRA and CDR2 YSYEKL. Trimming stripped 0 bases from V and 2 bases from J, with 11 bases between. This CDR3 has 17 amino acids. DNA for the CDR3: TGCGCCAGCAGCCAAGATCGGGGGAGGACCTATAATTCACCCCTCCACTTT. It translates to CASSQDRGRTYNSPLHF.

The chain recombines TRBV6-5 with TRBJ2-3; a weak D match, TRBD1 (5 bases). Per germline, CDR1 MNHEY and CDR2 SVGAGI. This CDR3 spans 14 amino acids. V was pared by 2 bases and J by 2 bases, with 8 bases between. CDR3 sequence: CASSYQGSTDTQYF. In nucleotides, the CDR3 is TGTGCCAGCAGTTACCAGGGATCCACAGATACGCAGTATTTT.

V is TRBV6-5 and J is TRBJ2-7, with TRBD1 as a possible D gene (6 bases). V lost 6 bases, J lost 7 bases, and 22 bases lay in between. Germline CDR1 reads MNHEY; CDR2 reads SVGAGI. There are 15 residues in the CDR3. CDR3 amino acids: CASSEAGTRVDEQYF. The CDR3 DNA is TGTGCCAGCAGCGAGGCCGGGACACGAGTAGATGAGCAGTACTTC.

This chain links TRBV27 with TRBJ2-5, with 12 bases lining up with TRBD2. Germline CDR1 reads MNHEY; CDR2 reads SMNVEV (reference sequence). J was trimmed by 4 bases and V by 6 bases; bases with no gene match: 6. The CDR3 has 15 amino acids. CDR3: CASSQLGLAGETQYF. CDR3 DNA: TGTGCCAGCAGCCAATTGGGACTAGCGGGAGAGACCCAGTACTTC.

The CDR3 sequence is CASSEGAGLNTEAFF. For the CDR3, the DNA is TGTGCCAGCAGTGAGGGGGCAGGGCTGAACACTGAAGCTTTCTTT. This sequence joins TRBV2 and TRBJ1-1, with D tentatively TRBD1 (6 bases). Per the germline V gene, CDR1 is SNHLY and CDR2 is FYNNEI. V dropped 3 bases and J dropped 0 bases, with 11 bases sitting between them. The CDR3 runs to 15 residues.

This chain connects TRBV6-5 to TRBJ1-1; 8 bases align to TRBD1. The CDR3 is 16 amino acids. V dropped 3 bases and J dropped 7; count of bases not matched to a gene: 13. Germline CDR1 MNHEY, CDR2 SVGAGI. This CDR3 is CASSYKFGQGAGEAFF. In nucleotides, the CDR3 is TGTGCCAGCAGTTATAAATTCGGGCAGGGGGCGGGTGAAGCTTTCTTT.

J is TRBJ2-5 and V is TRBV6-6; D gene ambiguous. Trimming took 4 bases from V and 3 from J, leaving 12 bases between them. This CDR3 is 14 amino acids long. The V gene's germline CDR1 is MNHNY and CDR2 SVGAGI (reference sequence). The chain's CDR3 is CASSSTGWKETQYF. The CDR3 coding sequence is TGTGCCAGCAGTTCCACGGGCTGGAAAGAGACCCAGTACTTC.

Comment on this clone: The sample has other DNA sequences that encode this CDR3 too. This sequence joins TRBV9 and TRBJ2-7, with D perhaps TRBD2 (5 bases). The CDR3 is made up of 14 amino acids. Germline CDR1 and CDR2: SGDLS and YYNGEE. Trimming pared 1 base from V and 1 base from J, leaving 9 bases between. The CDR3 here is CASSVYEGSYEQYF. CDR3 coding DNA: TGTGCCAGCAGCGTATATGAGGGATCCTACGAGCAGTACTTC.

V is TRBV10-3 and J is TRBJ2-6; D ambiguous. V shed 8 bases and J shed 4 bases, with 6 bases lying between them. Looked up from germline, CDR1 is ENHRY and CDR2 is SYGVKD. This CDR3 contains 12 residues. The CDR3 region has the DNA TGTGCCATCGAATCGGGGGCCAACGTCCTGACTTTC. Protein: CAIESGANVLTF.

The sample holds one count of this clone. This CDR3 reads CASRWGVAEQETQYF. CDR3 bases: TGTGCCAGCAGGTGGGGAGTAGCGGAGCAAGAGACCCAGTACTTC. The rearrangement uses TRBV6-5 and TRBJ2-5, with a possible D match to TRBD2 (6 bases). This CDR3 has 15 amino acids. Between the trimmed V and J ends, which lost 6 bases and 2 bases, there was a span of 16 bases. Germline assignment: CDR1 MNHEY and CDR2 SVGAGI.

CDR3 in amino acids: CASSLGVDTEAFF. The CDR3 DNA follows: TGTGCCAGCAGTTTGGGTGTTGACACTGAAGCTTTCTTT. The chain has TRBV27 and TRBJ1-1; D gene uncertain. The germline V gene encodes CDR1 MNHEY and CDR2 SMNVEV (reference sequence). The CDR3 spans 13 residues. With 3 bases removed from V and 3 bases from J, the gap between germline ends came to 8 bases.

The rearrangement joins TRBV2 to TRBJ1-2, with D perhaps matching TRBD1 (6 bases). CDR3 length: 15 residues. Trimming cost V 3 bases and J 2 bases, with 13 bases left between them. Germline CDR1 SNHLY, CDR2 FYNNEI. This chain's CDR3 is CASSESRTANYGYTF. CDR3 coding DNA: TGTGCCAGCAGTGAGTCCCGGACAGCAAACTATGGCTACACCTTC.

The chain uses TRBV5-1 and TRBJ2-2; no definite D call. This CDR3 is built from 15 residues. With 0 bases removed from V and 2 bases from J, the gap between germline ends came to 8 bases. Germline V gene data show CDR1 as SGHRS and CDR2 as YFSETQ. CDR3 sequence reads: CASSLEAANTGELFF. CDR3 bases: TGCGCCAGCAGCTTGGAGGCAGCAAACACCGGGGAGCTGTTTTTT.

This chain joins TRBV6-1 and TRBJ2-7; unclear D gene. This CDR3 region has 14 residues. Germline V gene data show CDR1 as MNHNS and CDR2 as SASEGT. Trimming took 2 bases from V and 1 from J, leaving 9 bases between them. The chain's CDR3 is CASSEIRQSYEQYF. In DNA, the CDR3 is TGTGCCAGCAGTGAAATACGGCAGTCCTACGAGCAGTACTTC.

This chain connects TRBV27 to TRBJ1-5; D is unclear. The length of the CDR3 is 15 residues. Germline assignment: CDR1 MNHEY and CDR2 SMNVEV (reference sequence). V lost 3 bases and J lost 1, with 10 bases in between. CDR3 region: CASSFSPGSNQPQHF. The CDR3 coding sequence is TGTGCCAGCAGTTTTTCTCCGGGAAGCAATCAGCCCCAGCATTTT.

On this clone: The same CDR3 arises from other DNA sequences in this sample as well. This chain uses TRBV13 with TRBJ2-3; D not resolved. Between the trimmed V and J ends, which lost 5 bases and 1 base, there was a span of 4 bases. Looked up from germline, CDR1 is PRHDT and CDR2 is FYEKMQ (reference sequence). CDR3 size: 12 residues. CDR3: CASSRRTDTQYF. CDR3 DNA: TGTGCCAGCAGCCGCCGCACAGATACGCAGTATTTT.

This chain joins TRBV7-9 and TRBJ2-3, with TRBD2 identical over 7 bases. The CDR3 runs to 14 residues. The V segment lost 2 bases and the J segment 1 base; nucleotides outside the gene matches: 0. The germline gives CDR1 SEHNR, CDR2 FQNEAQ (reference sequence). The CDR3 region is CASSLLAGTDTQYF. DNA of the CDR3: TGTGCCAGCAGCTTACTAGCGGGCACAGATACGCAGTATTTT. The full variable domain, with the rest looked up from reference TRBV7-9 and TRBJ2-3, is DTGVSQNPRHKITKRGQNVTFRCDPISEHNRLYWYRQTLGQGPEFLTYFQNEAQLEKSRLLSDRFSAERPKGSFSTLEIQRTEQGDSAMYLCASSLLAGTDTQYFGPGTRLTVL.

With respect to this clone: Other DNA sequences in this specimen translate into the identical CDR3. The chain has TRBV27 and TRBJ1-6; D not certain. Germline-derived CDR1 and CDR2 are MNHEY and SMNVEV (reference sequence). The CDR3 is 16 amino acids. V dropped 3 bases and J dropped 0 bases, with 9 bases sitting between them. The CDR3 loop is CASSLLAGSYNSPLHF. The DNA of the CDR3 is TGTGCCAGCAGTTTGTTGGCGGGCTCCTATAATTCACCCCTCCACTTT.

The chain couples TRBV18 to TRBJ1-1; D ambiguous. V was shortened by 3 bases and J by 1 base, with 15 bases between the two germline ends. The CDR3 has 16 amino acids. Germline V CDR1 and CDR2: KGHSH, LQKENI. CDR3 loop: CASSPLRPGGNTEAFF. CDR3 nucleotide sequence: TGTGCCAGCTCACCCCTCCGGCCAGGAGGGAACACTGAAGCTTTCTTT.